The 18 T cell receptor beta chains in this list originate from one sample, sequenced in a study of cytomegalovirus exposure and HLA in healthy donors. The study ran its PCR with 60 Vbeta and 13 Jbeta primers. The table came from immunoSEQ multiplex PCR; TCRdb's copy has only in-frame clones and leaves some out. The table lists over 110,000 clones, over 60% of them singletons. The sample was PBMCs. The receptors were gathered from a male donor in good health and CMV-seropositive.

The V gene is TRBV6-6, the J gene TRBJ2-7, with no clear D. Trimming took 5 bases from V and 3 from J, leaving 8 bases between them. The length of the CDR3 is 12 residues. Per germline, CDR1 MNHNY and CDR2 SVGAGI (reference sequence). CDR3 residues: CASSAIIYEQYF. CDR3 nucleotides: TGTGCCAGCAGTGCTATTATCTACGAGCAGTACTTC.

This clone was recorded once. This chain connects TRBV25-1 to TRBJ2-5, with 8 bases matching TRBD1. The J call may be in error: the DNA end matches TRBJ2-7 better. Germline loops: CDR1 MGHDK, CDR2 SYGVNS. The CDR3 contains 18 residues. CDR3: CASSESVTGEPPSYEQYF. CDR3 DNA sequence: TGTGCCAGCAGTGAATCGGTGACAGGGGAACCCCCCTCCTACGAGCAGTACTTC.

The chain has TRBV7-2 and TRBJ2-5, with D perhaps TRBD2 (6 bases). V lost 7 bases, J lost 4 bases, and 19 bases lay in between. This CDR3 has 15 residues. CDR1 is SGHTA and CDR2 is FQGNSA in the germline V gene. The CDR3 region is CASIPWAGMGETQYF. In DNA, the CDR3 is TGTGCCAGCATACCCTGGGCGGGGATGGGAGAGACCCAGTACTTC.

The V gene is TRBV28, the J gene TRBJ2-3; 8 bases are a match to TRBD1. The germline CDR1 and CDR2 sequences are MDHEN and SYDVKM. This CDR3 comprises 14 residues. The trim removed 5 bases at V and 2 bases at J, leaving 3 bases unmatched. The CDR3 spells CASSRQGFTDTQYF. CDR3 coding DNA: TGTGCCAGCAGTCGACAGGGGTTCACAGATACGCAGTATTTT.

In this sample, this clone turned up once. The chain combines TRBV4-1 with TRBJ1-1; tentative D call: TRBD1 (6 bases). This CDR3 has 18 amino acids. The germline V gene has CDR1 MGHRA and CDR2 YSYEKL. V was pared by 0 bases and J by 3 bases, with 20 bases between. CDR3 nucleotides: TGCGCCAGCAGCCAAGATCGTTGGGCAGGGGACGACCACACTGAAGCTTTCTTT. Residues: CASSQDRWAGDDHTEAFF.

The CDR3 DNA follows: TGTGCCAGCAGCTCCAGACAGGAAATTGGTGGCTACACCTTC. It codes for CASSSRQEIGGYTF. This chain links TRBV5-4 with TRBJ1-2; the D gene is possibly TRBD1 (6 bases). Germline lookup yields CDR1 SGHNT and CDR2 YYREEE (reference sequence). CDR3 length equals 14 residues. V lost 3 bases, J lost 7 bases, and 16 bases lay in between.

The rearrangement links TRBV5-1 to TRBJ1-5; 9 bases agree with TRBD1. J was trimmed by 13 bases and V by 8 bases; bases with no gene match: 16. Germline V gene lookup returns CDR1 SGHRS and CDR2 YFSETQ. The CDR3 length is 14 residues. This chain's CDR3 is CASKTRQGVGRQHF. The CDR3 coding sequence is TGCGCCAGTAAAACCAGACAGGGGGTCGGTCGTCAGCATTTT. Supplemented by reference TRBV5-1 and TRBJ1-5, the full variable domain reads KAGVTQTPRYLIKTRGQQVTLSCSPISGHRSVSWYQQTPGQGLQFLFEYFSETQRNKGNFPGRFSGRQFSNSRSEMNVSTLELGDSALYLCASKTRQGVGRQHFGDGTRLSIL.

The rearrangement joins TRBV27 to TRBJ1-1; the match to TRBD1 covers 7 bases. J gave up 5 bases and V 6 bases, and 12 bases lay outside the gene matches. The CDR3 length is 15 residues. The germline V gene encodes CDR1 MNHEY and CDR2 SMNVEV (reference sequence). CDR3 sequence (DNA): TGTGCCAGCAGCCCCCCCCACAGGGGTGGGACTGAAGCTTTCTTT. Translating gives CASSPPHRGGTEAFF.

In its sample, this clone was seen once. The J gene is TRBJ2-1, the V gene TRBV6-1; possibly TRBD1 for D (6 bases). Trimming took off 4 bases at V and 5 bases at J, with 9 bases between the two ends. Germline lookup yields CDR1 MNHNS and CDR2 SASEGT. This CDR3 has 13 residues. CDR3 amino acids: CASSVDSNNEQFF. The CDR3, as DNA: TGTGCCAGCAGTGTGGACAGCAACAATGAGCAGTTCTTC.

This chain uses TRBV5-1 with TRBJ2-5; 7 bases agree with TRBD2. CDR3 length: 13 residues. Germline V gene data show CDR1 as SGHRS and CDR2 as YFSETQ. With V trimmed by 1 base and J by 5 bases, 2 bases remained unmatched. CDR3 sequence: CASSLTSDETQYF. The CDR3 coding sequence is TGCGCCAGCAGCTTGACTAGCGATGAGACCCAGTACTTC. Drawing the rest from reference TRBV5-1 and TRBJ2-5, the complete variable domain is KAGVTQTPRYLIKTRGQQVTLSCSPISGHRSVSWYQQTPGQGLQFLFEYFSETQRNKGNFPGRFSGRQFSNSRSEMNVSTLELGDSALYLCASSLTSDETQYFGPGTRLLVL.

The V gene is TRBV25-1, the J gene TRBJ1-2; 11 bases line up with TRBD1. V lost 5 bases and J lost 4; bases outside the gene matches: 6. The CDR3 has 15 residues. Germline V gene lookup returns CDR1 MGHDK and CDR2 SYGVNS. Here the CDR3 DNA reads TGTGCCAGCAGTTGGGGGACAGGGGGGGGCTATGGCTACACCTTC. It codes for CASSWGTGGGYGYTF.

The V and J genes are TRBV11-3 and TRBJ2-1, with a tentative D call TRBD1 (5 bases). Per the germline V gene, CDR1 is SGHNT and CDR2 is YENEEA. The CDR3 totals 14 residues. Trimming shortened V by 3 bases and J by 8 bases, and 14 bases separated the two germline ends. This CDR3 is CASSLGRFDDEQFF. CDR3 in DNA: TGTGCCAGCAGCTTGGGGCGGTTCGACGATGAGCAGTTCTTC.

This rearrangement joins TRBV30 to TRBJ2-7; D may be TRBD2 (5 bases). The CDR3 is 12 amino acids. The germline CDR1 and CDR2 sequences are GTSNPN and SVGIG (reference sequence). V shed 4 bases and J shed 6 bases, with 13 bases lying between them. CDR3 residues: CAWTVMAGEQYF. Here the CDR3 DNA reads TGTGCCTGGACGGTAATGGCGGGCGAGCAGTACTTC.

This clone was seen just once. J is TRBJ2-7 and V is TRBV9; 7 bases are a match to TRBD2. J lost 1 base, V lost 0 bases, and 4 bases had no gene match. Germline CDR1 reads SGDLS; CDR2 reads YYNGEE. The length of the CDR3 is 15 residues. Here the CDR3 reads CASSVVGGGSYEQYF. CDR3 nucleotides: TGTGCCAGCAGCGTAGTTGGGGGGGGATCCTACGAGCAGTACTTC.

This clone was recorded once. The DNA of the CDR3 is TGTGCCAGCAGTTACTCCTCCGTAGGAAACACCATATATTTT. It yields the protein CASSYSSVGNTIYF. The chain uses TRBV6-5 and TRBJ1-3; D remains unclear. V gave up 0 bases and J gave up 4 bases, with 7 bases separating them. There are 14 residues in the CDR3. Germline V lookup: CDR1 MNHEY, CDR2 SVGAGI.

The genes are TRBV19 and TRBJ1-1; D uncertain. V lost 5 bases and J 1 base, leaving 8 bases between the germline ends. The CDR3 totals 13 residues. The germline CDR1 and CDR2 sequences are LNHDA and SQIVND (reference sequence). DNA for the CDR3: TGTGCCAGTAGTTCGGGGAAGAACACTGAAGCTTTCTTT. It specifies CASSSGKNTEAFF.

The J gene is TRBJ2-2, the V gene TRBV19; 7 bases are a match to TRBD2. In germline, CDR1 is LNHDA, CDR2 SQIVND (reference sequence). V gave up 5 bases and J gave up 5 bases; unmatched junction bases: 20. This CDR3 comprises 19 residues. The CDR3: CASSGRMFGAGSTTGELFF. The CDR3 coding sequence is TGTGCCAGTAGTGGGCGGATGTTTGGAGCGGGGAGTACGACCGGGGAGCTGTTTTTT.

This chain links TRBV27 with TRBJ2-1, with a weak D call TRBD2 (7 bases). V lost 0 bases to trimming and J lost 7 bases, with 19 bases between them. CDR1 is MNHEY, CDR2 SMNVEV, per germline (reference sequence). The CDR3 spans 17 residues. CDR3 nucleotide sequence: TGTGCCAGCAGTTTATCGATTATCGGGGGGCCTGTTAATGAGCAGTTCTTC. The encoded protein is CASSLSIIGGPVNEQFF.